The sequence of this T cell receptor (beta chain) was determined in a study of cytomegalovirus exposure and HLA in healthy donors. For the study at large: The Caucasian-associated ancestry cluster held roughly 80% of some 420 genotyped donors. Whole-study findings and limits: V- and J-gene trimming in TCR beta was tied to a missense DCLRE1C variant by an analysis performed later. In a later analysis, about 17,000 TCR beta sequences were associated with HLA alleles at 0.05 false discovery rate.

PCR was performed using 60 Vbeta and 13 Jbeta primers. Method: immunoSEQ multiplex PCR; TCRdb's copy keeps in-frame clones and lacks some. The sample consists of over 150,000 clones, 75% to 85% of them appearing once. Comments on this clone: No antigen is known for it.

The CDR3 totals 13 residues. V lost 4 bases and J lost 4, with 11 bases in between. Germline V gene data show CDR1 as SGHRS and CDR2 as YFSETQ. The specimen sequenced was PBMCs. This rearrangement joins TRBV5-1 to TRBJ1-2, with D maybe TRBD1 (5 bases). This clonotype was obtained from a man between 25 and 39 years old in good health and CMV-seropositive. CDR3 DNA: TGCGCCAGCAGCGTAGACAGTGGCTATGGCTACACCTTC. Protein product: CASSVDSGYGYTF.